Listed here is a single T cell receptor beta chain. The antigen is undetermined. The investigators reverse transcribed all of the isolated RNA, so they sequenced expressed TCRB transcripts. For naive, central memory and regulatory T cell samples, reads averaged roughly 4 million. Sequenced by immunoSEQ multiplex PCR; TCRdb stores in-frame clones only, minus some. The table shows 680,000 or so clones, with under 15% occurring only once. The data stem from a study of beta chain features in type 1 diabetes. The study's findings and limits: All four CD4+ subsets of Type 1 diabetes patients contained TCRB CDR3s that were moderately but significantly shorter. Shorter templates may be favored by PCR, equally so in patients and controls.

Heparinised blood was drawn once per donor, averaging around 120 mL. The source of this sequence is a man younger than 35 with type 1 diabetes. Sequenced input: naive CD4+ T cells from blood.

For the CDR3, the DNA is TGCGCCAGCAGGACGGGACAGAGCTCCTACGAGCAGTACTTC. It specifies CASRTGQSSYEQYF. V is TRBV5-1 and J is TRBJ2-7, with 7 bases identical to TRBD1. CDR3 length: 14 amino acids. Germline assignment: CDR1 SGHRS and CDR2 YFSETQ. V shed 5 bases and J 0 bases; nucleotides not matched to a gene: 5.